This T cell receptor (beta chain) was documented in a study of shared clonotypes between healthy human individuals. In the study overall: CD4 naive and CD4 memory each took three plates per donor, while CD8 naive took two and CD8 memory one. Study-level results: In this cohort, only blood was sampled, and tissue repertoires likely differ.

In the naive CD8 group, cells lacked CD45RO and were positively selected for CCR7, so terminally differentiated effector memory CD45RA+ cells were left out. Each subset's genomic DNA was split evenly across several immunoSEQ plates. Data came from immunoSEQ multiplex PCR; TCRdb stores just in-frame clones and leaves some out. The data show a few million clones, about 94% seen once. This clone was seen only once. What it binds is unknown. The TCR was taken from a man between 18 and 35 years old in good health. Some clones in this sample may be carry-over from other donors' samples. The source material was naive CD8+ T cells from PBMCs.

The CDR3 here is CASSSASGSSRTGELFF. CDR3 nucleotide sequence: TGTGCCAGCAGCTCAGCTAGCGGGAGTTCGAGAACCGGGGAGCTGTTTTTT. The chain is built from TRBV7-9 and TRBJ2-2, with 10 bases identical to TRBD2. J gave up 5 bases and V 4 bases, and 10 bases lay outside the gene matches. Germline V CDR1 and CDR2: SEHNR, FQNEAQ (reference sequence). The CDR3 extends over 17 amino acids.